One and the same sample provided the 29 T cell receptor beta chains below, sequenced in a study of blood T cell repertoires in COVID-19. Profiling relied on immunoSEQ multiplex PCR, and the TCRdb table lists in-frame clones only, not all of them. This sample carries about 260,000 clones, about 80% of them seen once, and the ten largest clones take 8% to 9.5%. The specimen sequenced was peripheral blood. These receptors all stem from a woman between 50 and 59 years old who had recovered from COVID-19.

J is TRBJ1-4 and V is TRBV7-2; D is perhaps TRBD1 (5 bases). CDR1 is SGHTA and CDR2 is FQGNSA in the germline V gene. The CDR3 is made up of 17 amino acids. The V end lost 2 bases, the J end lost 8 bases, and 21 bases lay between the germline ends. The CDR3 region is CASSLPQTDSWGEKLFF. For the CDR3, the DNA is TGTGCCAGCAGCTTACCTCAGACAGACTCGTGGGGAGAAAAACTGTTTTTT. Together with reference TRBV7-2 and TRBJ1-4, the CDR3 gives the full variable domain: GAGVSQSPSNKVTEKGKDVELRCDPISGHTALYWYRQSLGQGLEFLIYFQGNSAPDKSGLPSDRFSAERTGGSVSTLTIQRTQQEDSAVYLCASSLPQTDSWGEKLFFGSGTQLSVL.

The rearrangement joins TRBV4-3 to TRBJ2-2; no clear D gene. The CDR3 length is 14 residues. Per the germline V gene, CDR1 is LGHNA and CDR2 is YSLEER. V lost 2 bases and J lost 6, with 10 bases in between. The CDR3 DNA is TGCGCCAGCAGCCAACCCCCTCCGGCCGGGGAGCTGTTTTTT. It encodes CASSQPPPAGELFF.

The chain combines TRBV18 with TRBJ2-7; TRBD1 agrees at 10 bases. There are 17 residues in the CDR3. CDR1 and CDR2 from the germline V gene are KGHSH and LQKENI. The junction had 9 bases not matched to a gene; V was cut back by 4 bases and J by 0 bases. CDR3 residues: CASSRLPGQGSSYEQYF. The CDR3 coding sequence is TGTGCCAGCTCACGCCTCCCGGGACAGGGGAGCTCCTACGAGCAGTACTTC.

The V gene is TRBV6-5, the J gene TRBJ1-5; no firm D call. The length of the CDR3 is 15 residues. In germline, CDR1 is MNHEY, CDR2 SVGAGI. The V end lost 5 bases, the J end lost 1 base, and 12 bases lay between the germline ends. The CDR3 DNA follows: TGTGCCAGCAGTCGCAAGACTGGGAGCAATCAGCCCCAGCATTTT. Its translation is CASSRKTGSNQPQHF.

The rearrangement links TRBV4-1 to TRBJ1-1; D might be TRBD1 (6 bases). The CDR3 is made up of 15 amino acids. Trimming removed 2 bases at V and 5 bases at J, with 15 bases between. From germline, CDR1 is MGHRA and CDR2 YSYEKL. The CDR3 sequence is CASSQFRGGETEAFF. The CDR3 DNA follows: TGCGCCAGCAGCCAATTTAGGGGGGGCGAAACTGAAGCTTTCTTT.

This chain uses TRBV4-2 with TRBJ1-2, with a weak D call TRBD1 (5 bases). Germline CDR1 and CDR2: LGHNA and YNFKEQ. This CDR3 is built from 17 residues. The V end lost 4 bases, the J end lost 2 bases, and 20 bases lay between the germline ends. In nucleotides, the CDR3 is TGTGCCAGCAGCCGCCAAAGGGCGGGGGACTTAAACTATGGCTACACCTTC. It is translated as CASSRQRAGDLNYGYTF.

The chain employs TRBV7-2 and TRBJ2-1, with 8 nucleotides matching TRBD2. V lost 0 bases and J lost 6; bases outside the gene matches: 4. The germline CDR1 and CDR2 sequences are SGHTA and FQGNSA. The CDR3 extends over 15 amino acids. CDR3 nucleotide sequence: TGTGCCAGCAGCTTAGCTGGACTAGCCCCCAATGAGCAGTTCTTC. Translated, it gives CASSLAGLAPNEQFF. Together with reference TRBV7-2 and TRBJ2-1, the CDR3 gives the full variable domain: GAGVSQSPSNKVTEKGKDVELRCDPISGHTALYWYRQSLGQGLEFLIYFQGNSAPDKSGLPSDRFSAERTGGSVSTLTIQRTQQEDSAVYLCASSLAGLAPNEQFFGPGTRLTVL.

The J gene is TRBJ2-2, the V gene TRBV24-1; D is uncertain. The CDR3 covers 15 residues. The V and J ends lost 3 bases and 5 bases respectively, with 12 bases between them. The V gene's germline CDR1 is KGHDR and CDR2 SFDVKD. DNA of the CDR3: TGTGCCACCAGTGATCCCACTGGTCTAACCGGGGAGCTGTTTTTT. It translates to CATSDPTGLTGELFF.

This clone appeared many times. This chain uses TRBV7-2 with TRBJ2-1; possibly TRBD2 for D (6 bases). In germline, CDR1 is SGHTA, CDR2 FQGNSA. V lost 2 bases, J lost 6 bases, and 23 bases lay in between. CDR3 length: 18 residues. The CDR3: CASSLRSYGTYLGNEQFF. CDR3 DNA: TGTGCCAGCAGCTTAAGGTCATACGGGACTTACCTGGGCAATGAGCAGTTCTTC. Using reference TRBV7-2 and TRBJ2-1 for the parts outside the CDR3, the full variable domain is GAGVSQSPSNKVTEKGKDVELRCDPISGHTALYWYRQSLGQGLEFLIYFQGNSAPDKSGLPSDRFSAERTGGSVSTLTIQRTQQEDSAVYLCASSLRSYGTYLGNEQFFGPGTRLTVL.

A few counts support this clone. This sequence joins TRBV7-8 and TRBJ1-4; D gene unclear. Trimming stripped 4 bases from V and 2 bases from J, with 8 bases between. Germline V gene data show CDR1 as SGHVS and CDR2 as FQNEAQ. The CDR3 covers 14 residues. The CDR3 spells CASSYRRTNEKLFF. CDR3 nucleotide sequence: TGTGCCAGCAGCTATAGGAGGACTAATGAAAAACTGTTTTTT.

The CDR3 nucleotides are TGTGCCTGGAGTGTAGGAGGGGCGGGTGGCTACACCTTC. It specifies CAWSVGGAGGYTF. This chain uses TRBV30 with TRBJ1-2; D is perhaps TRBD1 (5 bases). V was trimmed by 0 bases and J by 7 bases, leaving 12 bases between them. CDR1 is GTSNPN, CDR2 SVGIG, per germline (reference sequence). The CDR3 extends over 13 amino acids. Full variable domain (remainder filled in from reference TRBV30 and TRBJ1-2): SQTIHQWPATLVQPVGSPLSLECTVEGTSNPNLYWYRQAAGRGLQLLFYSVGIGQISSEVPQNLSASRPQDRQFILSSKKLLLSDSGFYLCAWSVGGAGGYTFGSGTRLTVV.

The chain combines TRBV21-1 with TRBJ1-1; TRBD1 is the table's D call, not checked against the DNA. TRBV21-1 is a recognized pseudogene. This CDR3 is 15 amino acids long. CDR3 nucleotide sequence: TGTGCCAGCAGCAAGGGACAGGGGGCGAACACTGAAGCTTTCTTT. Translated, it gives CASSKGQGANTEAFF.

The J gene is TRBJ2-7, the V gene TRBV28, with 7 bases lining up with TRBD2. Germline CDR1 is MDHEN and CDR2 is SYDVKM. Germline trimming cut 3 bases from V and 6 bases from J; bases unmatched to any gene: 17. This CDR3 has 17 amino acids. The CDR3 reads CASSFRGGLAGSSEQYF. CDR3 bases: TGTGCCAGCAGTTTTCGGGGAGGGCTGGCGGGATCCAGCGAGCAGTACTTC.

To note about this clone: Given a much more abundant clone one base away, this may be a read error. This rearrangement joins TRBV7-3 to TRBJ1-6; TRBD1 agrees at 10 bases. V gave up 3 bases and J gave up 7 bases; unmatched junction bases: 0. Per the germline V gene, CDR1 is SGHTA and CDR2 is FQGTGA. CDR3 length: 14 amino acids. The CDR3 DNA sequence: TGTGCCAGCAGCTTGGACAGGGGGAATTCACCCCTCCACTTT. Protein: CASSLDRGNSPLHF. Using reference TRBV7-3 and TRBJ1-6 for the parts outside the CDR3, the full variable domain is GAGVSQTPSNKVTEKGKYVELRCDPISGHTALYWYRQSLGQGPEFLIYFQGTGAADDSGLPNDRFFAVRPEGSVSTLKIQRTERGDSAVYLCASSLDRGNSPLHFGNGTRLTVT.

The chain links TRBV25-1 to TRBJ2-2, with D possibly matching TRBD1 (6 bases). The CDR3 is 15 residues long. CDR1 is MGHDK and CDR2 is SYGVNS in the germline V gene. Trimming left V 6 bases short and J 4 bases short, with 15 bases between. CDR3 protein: CASSSADSFTGELFF. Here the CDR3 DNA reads TGTGCCAGCAGCTCGGCGGACAGCTTCACCGGGGAGCTGTTTTTT.

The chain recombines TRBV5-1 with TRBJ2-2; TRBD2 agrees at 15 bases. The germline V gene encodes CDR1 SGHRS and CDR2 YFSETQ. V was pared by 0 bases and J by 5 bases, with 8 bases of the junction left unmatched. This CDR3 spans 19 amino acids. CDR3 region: CASSLVRTSGGAVTGELFF. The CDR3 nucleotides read TGCGCCAGCAGCTTGGTACGGACTAGCGGGGGGGCCGTAACCGGGGAGCTGTTTTTT.

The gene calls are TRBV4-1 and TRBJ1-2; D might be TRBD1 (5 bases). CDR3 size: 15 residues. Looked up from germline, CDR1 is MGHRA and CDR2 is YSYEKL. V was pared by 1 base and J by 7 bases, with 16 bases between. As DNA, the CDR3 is TGCGCCAGCAGCCAAGGATTAGGGGCGGCCTCTGGCTACACCTTC. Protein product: CASSQGLGAASGYTF.

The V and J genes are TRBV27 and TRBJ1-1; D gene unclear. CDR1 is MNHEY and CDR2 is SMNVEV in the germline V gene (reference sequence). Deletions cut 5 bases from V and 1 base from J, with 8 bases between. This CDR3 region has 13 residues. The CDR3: CASSGPKNTEAFF. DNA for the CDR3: TGTGCCAGCAGTGGCCCCAAGAACACTGAAGCTTTCTTT.

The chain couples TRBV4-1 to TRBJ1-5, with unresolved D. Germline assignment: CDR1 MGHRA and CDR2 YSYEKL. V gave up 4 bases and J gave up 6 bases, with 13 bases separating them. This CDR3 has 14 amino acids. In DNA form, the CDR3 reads TGCGCCAGCAGCCCTATGGGTGAGGGTCAGCCCCAGCATTTT. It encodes CASSPMGEGQPQHF.

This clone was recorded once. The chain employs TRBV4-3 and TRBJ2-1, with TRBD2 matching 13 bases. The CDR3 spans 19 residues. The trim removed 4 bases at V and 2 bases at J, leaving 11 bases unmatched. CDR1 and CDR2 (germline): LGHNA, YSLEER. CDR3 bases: TGCGCCAGCAGCCCGGGACTAGCGGGATCCCGATCGCCCTACAATGAGCAGTTCTTC. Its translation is CASSPGLAGSRSPYNEQFF.

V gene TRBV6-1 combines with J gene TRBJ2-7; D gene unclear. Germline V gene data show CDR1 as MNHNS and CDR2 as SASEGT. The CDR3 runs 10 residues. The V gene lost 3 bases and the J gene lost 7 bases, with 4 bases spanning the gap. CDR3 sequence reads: CASSEYEQYF. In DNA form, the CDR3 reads TGTGCCAGCAGTGAGTATGAGCAGTACTTC.

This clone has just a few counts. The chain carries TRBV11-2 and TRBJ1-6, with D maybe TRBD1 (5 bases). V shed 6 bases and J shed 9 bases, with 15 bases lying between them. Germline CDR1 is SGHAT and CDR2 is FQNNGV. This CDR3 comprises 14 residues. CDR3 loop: CASSSQGAGSPLHF. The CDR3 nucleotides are TGTGCCAGCAGTTCCCAGGGCGCTGGTTCACCCCTCCACTTT.

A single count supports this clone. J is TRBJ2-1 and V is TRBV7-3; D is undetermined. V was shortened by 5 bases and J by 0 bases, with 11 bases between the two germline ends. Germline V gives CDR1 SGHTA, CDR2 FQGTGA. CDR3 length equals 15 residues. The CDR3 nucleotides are TGTGCCAGCAGCCCCTGGGCGAGCTCCTACAATGAGCAGTTCTTC. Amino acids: CASSPWASSYNEQFF. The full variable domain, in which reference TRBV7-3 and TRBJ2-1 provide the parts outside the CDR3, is GAGVSQTPSNKVTEKGKYVELRCDPISGHTALYWYRQSLGQGPEFLIYFQGTGAADDSGLPNDRFFAVRPEGSVSTLKIQRTERGDSAVYLCASSPWASSYNEQFFGPGTRLTVL.

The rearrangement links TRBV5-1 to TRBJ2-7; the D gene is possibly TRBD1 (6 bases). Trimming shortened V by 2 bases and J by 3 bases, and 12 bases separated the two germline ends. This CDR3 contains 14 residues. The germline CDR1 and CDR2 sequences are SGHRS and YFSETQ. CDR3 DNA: TGCGCCAGCAGCTTACAGGGAGACTTCTACGAGCAGTACTTC. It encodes CASSLQGDFYEQYF. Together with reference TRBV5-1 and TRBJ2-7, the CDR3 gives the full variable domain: KAGVTQTPRYLIKTRGQQVTLSCSPISGHRSVSWYQQTPGQGLQFLFEYFSETQRNKGNFPGRFSGRQFSNSRSEMNVSTLELGDSALYLCASSLQGDFYEQYFGPGTRLTVT.

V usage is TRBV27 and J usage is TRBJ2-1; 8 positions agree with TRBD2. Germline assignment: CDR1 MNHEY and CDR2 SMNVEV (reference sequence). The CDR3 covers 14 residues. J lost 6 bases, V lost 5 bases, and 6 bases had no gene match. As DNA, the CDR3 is TGTGCCAGCAGTCCCGGGACTAGGTCCAATGAGCAGTTCTTC. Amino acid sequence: CASSPGTRSNEQFF.

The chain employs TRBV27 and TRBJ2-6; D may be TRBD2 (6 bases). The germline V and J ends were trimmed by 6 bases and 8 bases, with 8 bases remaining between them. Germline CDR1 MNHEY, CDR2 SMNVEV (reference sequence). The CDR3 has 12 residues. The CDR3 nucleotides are TGTGCCAGCAGACGGGGGTCCAACGTCCTGACTTTC. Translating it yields CASRRGSNVLTF.

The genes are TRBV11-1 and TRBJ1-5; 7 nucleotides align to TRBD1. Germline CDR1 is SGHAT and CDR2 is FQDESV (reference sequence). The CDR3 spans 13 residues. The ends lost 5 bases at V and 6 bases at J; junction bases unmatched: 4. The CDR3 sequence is CASSRDSSQPQHF. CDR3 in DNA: TGTGCCAGCAGCAGGGACAGTAGTCAGCCCCAGCATTTT.

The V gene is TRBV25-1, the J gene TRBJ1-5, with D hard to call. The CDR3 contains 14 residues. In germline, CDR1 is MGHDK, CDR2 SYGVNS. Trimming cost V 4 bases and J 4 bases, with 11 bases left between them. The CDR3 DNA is TGTGCCAGCAGTGCGGGGATCCCAAATCAGCCCCAGCATTTT. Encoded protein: CASSAGIPNQPQHF.

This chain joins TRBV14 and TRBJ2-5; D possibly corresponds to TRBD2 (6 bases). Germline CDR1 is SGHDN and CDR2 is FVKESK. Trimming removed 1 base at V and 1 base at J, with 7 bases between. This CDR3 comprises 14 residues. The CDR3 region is CASSQVAAQETQYF. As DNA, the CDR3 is TGTGCCAGCAGCCAAGTAGCGGCCCAAGAGACCCAGTACTTC.